This T cell receptor beta chain was sequenced for a study of blood T cell repertoires in COVID-19 (dated by TCRdb to 2018 to 2020). Study-level background: Samples from collaborators originated in the United States, Italy and Spain and spanned both the acute and convalescent phases of COVID-19. Where HLA class I and class II types were available, the types were taken from metadata supplied by the sample provider, not from assay-based typing. Deeply sampled blood TCRbeta repertoires from subjects exposed to, actively infected with, or recovered from COVID-19 were included in the dataset. Nearly every sample came with metadata listing a de-identified subject ID, COVID-19 status, age in years and sex. The repertoires were released in a freely available public database intended as a resource for research on the immune response to SARS-CoV-2. The material from the prospective study consisted of cDNA or gDNA derived from T cells, B-cell-depleted T cells, or PBMCs. The samples were drawn from the first 160 participants of the ongoing ImmuneRACE study and from some 1,300 subjects provided by 6 global collaborators.

Inclusive of the bounding cysteine and phenylalanine, the CDR3 is 14 residues long. This entry keeps only the CDR3 DNA: 42 bases, framed from base 1. The germline V gene sets CDR1 to MNHEY and CDR2 to SVGAGI. Ends trimmed: V by 9 bases, J by 5 bases; bases unmatched to a gene: 6. Paper-wide results and their limitations: How much clinical and demographic metadata was included differed by source and by participant, and the metadata was provided uncurated.

To note about this clone: Its cognate antigen has yet to be identified. No qualities accompany the bases; no much larger clone lies one base away.

The immunoSEQ Assay, a bias-controlled multiplex PCR, was used to amplify TCRbeta CDR3 regions from genomic DNA. The paper's data handling went like this. The number of nucleated cells in each sample was estimated from the amplification of reference gene primers within the assay. To quantify the absolute abundance of each unique TCRbeta CDR3 rearrangement, sequence reads were collapsed and filtered. For each sample, productive Simpson clonality was calculated as the square root of Simpson's diversity index across productive rearrangements. Held by TCRdb, this immuneACCESS table contains in-frame sequences only and omits some clones. Under half of the omission traces to an unresolved V gene where checked; the cause of the rest is unknown. Clone size and V and J calls were adopted from that table, with D and trimming inferred from the DNA. This sample gives roughly 480,000 clones in total; about 88% of them show up just once. The ten largest account for roughly 0.9% of the sample.

In Seattle, one collaborating source enrolled patients while the infection was active and tracked those patients longitudinally over the course of disease. Each collaborating institution followed its own protocols to collect whole blood in K2EDTA tubes. For TCRbeta analysis, collaborator samples were shipped as frozen whole blood, as isolated PBMCs, or as DNA extracted from either sample type. Sequencing was carried out using peripheral blood. This sequence was found in a man younger than 30 with COVID-19, enrolled during active disease. The rearranged chain carries TRBV6-5 and TRBJ2-3; TRBD2 agrees with 12 junctional bases. The CDR3 protein is CASSLAGGLDTQYF. The DNA is TGTGCCAGTTCACTAGCGGGAGGTTTAGATACGCAGTATTTT.